The T cell receptor beta chain under discussion was sequenced for a study of response to subunit inactivated influenza vaccine. Study results and limitations: Only a handful of new T cells, the authors suggested, are recruited with each seasonal influenza vaccination.

V shed 4 bases and J shed 6 bases, with 15 bases lying between them. The CDR3 consists of 14 residues. Germline-derived CDR1 and CDR2 are DFQATT and SNEGSKA (reference sequence). TCRdb called the RT-PCR reads again in MiXCR, with one record for every CDR3 protein. The sample lists about 240,000 distinct CDR3 sequences; over 9% were seen once. This clonotype occurred a few times. The target antigen is unknown. The sample was non-naive T cells sorted from PBMCs, taken less than 15 days before vaccination. The chain couples TRBV20-1 to TRBJ2-2, with D possibly matching TRBD1 (5 bases). This TCR derives from a man aged 50 to 60 who received an inactivated influenza vaccine. The CDR3 region is CSATLGVRPGELFF. For the CDR3, the DNA is TGCAGTGCTACGTTAGGGGTTCGGCCCGGGGAGCTGTTTTTT.